This T cell receptor beta chain stems from a study of technical replicates of blood from a handful of donors. Clones were sequenced by immunoSEQ multiplex PCR, and TCRdb holds only the in-frame ones, with some missing. This sample has 70,000 to 80,000 clones, with roughly 97% found just once. V was shortened by 11 bases and J by 3 bases, with 21 bases between the two germline ends. CDR1 is SNHLY, CDR2 FYNNEI, per germline. CDR3 size: 15 residues. The TCR comes from a human donor in good health. The rearrangement uses TRBV2 and TRBJ2-3; perhaps TRBD2 as D (7 bases). Sample: T cells isolated from PBMCs. The DNA for the CDR3 is TGTGCCTGGGAGGGGGGTACTGTATTAACAGATACGCAGTATTTT. Amino acids: CAWEGGTVLTDTQYF.